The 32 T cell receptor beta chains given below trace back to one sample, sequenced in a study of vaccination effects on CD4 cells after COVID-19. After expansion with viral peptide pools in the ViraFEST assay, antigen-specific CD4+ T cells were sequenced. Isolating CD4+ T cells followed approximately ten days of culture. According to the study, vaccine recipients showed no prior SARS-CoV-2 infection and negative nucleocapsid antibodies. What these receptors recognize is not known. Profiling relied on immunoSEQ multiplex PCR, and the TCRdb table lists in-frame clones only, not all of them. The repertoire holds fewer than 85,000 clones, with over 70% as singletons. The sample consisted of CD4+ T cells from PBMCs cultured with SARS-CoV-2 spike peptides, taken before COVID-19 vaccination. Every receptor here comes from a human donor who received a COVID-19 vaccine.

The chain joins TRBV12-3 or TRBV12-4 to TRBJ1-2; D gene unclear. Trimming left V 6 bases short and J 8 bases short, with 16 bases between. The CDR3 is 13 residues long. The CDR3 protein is CASSLRRVGGYTF. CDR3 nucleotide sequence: TGTGCCAGCAGCCTGAGAAGGGTTGGGGGCTACACCTTC.

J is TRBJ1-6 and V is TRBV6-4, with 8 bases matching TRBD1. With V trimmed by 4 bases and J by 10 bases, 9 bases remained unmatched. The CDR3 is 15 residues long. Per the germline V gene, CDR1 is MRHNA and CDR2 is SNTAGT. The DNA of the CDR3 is TGTGCCAGCAGTGCCACAACAGGGGGTAACTCACCCCTCCACTTT. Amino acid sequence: CASSATTGGNSPLHF.

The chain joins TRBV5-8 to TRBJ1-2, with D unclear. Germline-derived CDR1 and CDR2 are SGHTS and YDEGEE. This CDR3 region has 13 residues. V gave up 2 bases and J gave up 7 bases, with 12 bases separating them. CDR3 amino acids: CASSFLRLSGYTF. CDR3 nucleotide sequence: TGTGCCAGCAGCTTCTTAAGGTTGAGTGGCTACACCTTC. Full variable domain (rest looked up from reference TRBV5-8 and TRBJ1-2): EAGVTQSPTHLIKTRGQQATLRCSPISGHTSVYWYQQALGLGLQFLLWYDEGEERNRGNFPPRFSGRQFPNYSSELNVNALELEDSALYLCASSFLRLSGYTFGSGTRLTVV.

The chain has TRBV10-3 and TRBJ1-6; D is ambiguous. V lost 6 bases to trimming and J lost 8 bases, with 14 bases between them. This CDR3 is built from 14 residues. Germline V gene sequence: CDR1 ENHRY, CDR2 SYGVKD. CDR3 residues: CAIRNPSGDSPLHF. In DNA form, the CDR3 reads TGTGCCATCAGGAATCCATCGGGAGATTCACCCCTCCACTTT.

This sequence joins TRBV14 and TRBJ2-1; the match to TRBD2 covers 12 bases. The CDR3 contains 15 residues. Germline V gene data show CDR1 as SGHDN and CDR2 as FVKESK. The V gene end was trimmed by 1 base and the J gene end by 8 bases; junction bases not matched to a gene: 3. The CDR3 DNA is TGTGCCAGCAGCCAAGCTAGCGGGGGGGCCCATGAGCAGTTCTTC. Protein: CASSQASGGAHEQFF.

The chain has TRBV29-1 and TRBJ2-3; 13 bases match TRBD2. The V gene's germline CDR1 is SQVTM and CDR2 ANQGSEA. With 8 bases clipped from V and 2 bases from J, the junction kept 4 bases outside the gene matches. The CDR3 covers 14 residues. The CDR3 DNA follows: TGCAGCACAGGACTAGCGGGAGCCACAGATACGCAGTATTTT. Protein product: CSTGLAGATDTQYF.

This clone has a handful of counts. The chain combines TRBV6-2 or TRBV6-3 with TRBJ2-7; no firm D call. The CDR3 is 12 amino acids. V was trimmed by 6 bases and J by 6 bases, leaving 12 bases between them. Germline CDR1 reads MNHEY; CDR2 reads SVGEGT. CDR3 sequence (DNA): TGTGCCAGCAGCACCGGCCTGGGCGAGCAGTACGTC. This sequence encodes CASSTGLGEQYV.

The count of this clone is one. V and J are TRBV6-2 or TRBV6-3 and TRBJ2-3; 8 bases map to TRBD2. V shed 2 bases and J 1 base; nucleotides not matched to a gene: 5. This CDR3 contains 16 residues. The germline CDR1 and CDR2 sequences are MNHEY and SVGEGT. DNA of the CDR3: TGTGCCAGCAGTTACGGGACTAGTCCCCGCACAGATACGCAGTATTTT. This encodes CASSYGTSPRTDTQYF.

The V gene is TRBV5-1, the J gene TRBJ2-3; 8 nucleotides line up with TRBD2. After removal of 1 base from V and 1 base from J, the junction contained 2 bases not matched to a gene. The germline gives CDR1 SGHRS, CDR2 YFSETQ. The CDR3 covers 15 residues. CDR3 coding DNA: TGCGCCAGCAGCTTGTCGACTAGCGGCACAGATACGCAGTATTTT. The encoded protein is CASSLSTSGTDTQYF.

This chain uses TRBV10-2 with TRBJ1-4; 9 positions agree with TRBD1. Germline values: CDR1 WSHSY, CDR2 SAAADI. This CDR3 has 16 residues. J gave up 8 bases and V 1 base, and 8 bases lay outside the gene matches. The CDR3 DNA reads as TGCGCCAGCAGTGAGTACCCGGGACAGGGAGGAGAAAAACTGTTTTTT. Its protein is CASSEYPGQGGEKLFF.

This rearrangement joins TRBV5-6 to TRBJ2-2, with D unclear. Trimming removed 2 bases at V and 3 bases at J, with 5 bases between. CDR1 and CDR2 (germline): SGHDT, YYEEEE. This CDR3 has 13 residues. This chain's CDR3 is CASSFYYTGELFF. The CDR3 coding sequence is TGTGCCAGCAGCTTTTACTACACCGGGGAGCTGTTTTTT.

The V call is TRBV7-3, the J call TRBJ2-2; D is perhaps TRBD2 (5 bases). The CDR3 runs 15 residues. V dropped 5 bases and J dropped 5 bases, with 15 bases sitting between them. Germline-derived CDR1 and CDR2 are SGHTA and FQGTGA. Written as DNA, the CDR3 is TGTGCCAGCAGCCCCAAGGGCGGGTATACCGGGGAGCTGTTTTTT. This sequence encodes CASSPKGGYTGELFF.

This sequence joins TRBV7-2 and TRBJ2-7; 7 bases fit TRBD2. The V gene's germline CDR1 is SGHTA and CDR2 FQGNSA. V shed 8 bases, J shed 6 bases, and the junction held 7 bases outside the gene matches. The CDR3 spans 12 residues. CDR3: CASQGLSGEQYV. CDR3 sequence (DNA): TGTGCCAGCCAGGGACTATCTGGCGAGCAGTACGTC.

CDR3 loop: CASSRSSGNTIYF. CDR3 sequence (DNA): TGTGCCAGCAGCCGGAGCTCTGGAAACACCATATATTTT. This chain connects TRBV6-5 to TRBJ1-3; D ambiguous. The germline V gene encodes CDR1 MNHEY and CDR2 SVGAGI. The CDR3 has 13 residues. Trimming stripped 6 bases from V and 0 bases from J, with 6 bases between.

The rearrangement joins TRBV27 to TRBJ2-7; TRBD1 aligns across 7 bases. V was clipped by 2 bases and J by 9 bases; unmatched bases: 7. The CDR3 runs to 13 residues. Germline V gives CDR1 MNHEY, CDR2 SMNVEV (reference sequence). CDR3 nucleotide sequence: TGTGCCAGCAGTTTAGCCCCGACAGGGAGGCAGTACGTC. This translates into CASSLAPTGRQYV.

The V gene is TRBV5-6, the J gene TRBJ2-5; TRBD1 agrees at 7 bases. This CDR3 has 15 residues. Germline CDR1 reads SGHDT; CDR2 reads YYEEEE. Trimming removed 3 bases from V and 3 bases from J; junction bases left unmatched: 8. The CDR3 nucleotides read TGTGCCAGCAGCTGGGCCGGGACAGCGAAAGAGACCCAGTACTTC. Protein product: CASSWAGTAKETQYF.

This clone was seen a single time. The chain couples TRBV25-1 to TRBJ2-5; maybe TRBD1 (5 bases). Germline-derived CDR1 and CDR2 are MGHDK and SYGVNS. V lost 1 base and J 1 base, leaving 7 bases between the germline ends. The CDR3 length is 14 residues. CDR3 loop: CASSESTAQETQYF. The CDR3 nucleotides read TGTGCCAGCAGTGAATCGACAGCCCAAGAGACCCAGTACTTC.

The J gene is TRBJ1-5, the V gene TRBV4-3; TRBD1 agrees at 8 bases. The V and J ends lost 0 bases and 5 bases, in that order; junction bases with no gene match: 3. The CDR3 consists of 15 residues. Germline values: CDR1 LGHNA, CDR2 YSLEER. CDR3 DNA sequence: TGCGCCAGCAGCCAAGAAGGACAGGGCGATCAGCCCCAGCATTTT. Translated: CASSQEGQGDQPQHF.

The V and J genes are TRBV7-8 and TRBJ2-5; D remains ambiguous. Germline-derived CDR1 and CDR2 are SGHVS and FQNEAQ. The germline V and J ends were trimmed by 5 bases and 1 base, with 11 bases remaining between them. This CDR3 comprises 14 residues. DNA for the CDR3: TGTGCCAGCAGCCCGCGTAGAATCCAAGAGACCCAGTACTTC. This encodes CASSPRRIQETQYF.

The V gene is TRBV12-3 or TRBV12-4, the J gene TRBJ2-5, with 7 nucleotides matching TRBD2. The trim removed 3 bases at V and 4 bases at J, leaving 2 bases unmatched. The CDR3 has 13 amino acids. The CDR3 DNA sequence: TGTGCCAGCAGTTTCGGGGGGACAGAGACCCAGTACTTC. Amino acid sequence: CASSFGGTETQYF.

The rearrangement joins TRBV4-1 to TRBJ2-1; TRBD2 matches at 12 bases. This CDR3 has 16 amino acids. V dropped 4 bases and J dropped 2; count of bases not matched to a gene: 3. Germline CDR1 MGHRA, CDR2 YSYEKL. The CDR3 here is CASSPRTSGAYNEQFF. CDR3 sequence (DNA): TGCGCCAGCAGCCCTCGGACTAGCGGGGCCTACAATGAGCAGTTCTTC.

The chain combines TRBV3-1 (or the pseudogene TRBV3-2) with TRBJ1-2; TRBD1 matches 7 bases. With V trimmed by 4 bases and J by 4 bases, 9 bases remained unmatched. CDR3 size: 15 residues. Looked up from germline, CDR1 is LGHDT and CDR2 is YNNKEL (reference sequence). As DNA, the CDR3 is TGTGCCAGCAGCCGAACAGCCGGGACAGTCTATGGCTACACCTTC. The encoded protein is CASSRTAGTVYGYTF.

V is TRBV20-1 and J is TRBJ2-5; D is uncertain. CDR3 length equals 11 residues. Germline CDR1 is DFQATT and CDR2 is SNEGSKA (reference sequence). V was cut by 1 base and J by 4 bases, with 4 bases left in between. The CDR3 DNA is TGCAGTGCTAGAGTCGGAGAGACCCAGTACTTC. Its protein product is CSARVGETQYF.

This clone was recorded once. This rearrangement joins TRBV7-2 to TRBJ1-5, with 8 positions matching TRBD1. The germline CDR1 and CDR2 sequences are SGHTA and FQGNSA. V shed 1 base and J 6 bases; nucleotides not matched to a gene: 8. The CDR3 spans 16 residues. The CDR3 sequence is CASSLGGQGASQPQHF. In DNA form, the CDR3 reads TGTGCCAGCAGCTTAGGGGGGCAGGGGGCGAGTCAGCCCCAGCATTTT. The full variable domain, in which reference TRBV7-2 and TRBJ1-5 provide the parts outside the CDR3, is GAGVSQSPSNKVTEKGKDVELRCDPISGHTALYWYRQSLGQGLEFLIYFQGNSAPDKSGLPSDRFSAERTGGSVSTLTIQRTQQEDSAVYLCASSLGGQGASQPQHFGDGTRLSIL.

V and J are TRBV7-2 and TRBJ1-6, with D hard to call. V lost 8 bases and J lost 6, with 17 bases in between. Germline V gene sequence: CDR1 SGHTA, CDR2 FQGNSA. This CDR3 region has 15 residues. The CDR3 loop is CASRSFTPINSPLHF. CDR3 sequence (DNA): TGTGCCAGCCGATCCTTTACACCTATTAATTCACCCCTCCACTTT. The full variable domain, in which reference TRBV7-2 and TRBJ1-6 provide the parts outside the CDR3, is GAGVSQSPSNKVTEKGKDVELRCDPISGHTALYWYRQSLGQGLEFLIYFQGNSAPDKSGLPSDRFSAERTGGSVSTLTIQRTQQEDSAVYLCASRSFTPINSPLHFGNGTRLTVT.

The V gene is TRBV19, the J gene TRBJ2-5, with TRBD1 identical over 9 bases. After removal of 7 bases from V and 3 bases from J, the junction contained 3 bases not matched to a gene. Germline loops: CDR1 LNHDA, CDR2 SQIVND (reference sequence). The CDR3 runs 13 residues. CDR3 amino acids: CASTRTGEETQYF. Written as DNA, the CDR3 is TGTGCCAGTACCCGGACAGGGGAAGAGACCCAGTACTTC.

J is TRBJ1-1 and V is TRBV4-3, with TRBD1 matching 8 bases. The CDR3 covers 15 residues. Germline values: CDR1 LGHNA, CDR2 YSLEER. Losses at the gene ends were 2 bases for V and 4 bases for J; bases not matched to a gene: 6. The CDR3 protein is CASSQSDRAGTEAFF. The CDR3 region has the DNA TGCGCCAGCAGCCAATCGGACAGGGCTGGCACTGAAGCTTTCTTT.

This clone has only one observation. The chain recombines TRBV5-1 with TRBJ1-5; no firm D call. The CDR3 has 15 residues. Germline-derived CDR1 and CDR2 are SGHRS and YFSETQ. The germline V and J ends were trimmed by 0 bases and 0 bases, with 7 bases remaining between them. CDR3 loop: CASSLDANSNQPQHF. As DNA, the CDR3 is TGCGCCAGCAGCTTGGACGCTAATAGCAATCAGCCCCAGCATTTT.

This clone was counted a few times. The CDR3 bases are TGTGCCAGCTCATCAAAACGGGAAGGGACGAACACTGAAGCTTTCTTT. Its protein product is CASSSKREGTNTEAFF. This chain links TRBV18 with TRBJ1-1; tentative D call: TRBD1 (5 bases). The CDR3 is 16 residues long. Germline lookup yields CDR1 KGHSH and CDR2 LQKENI. V was clipped by 5 bases and J by 1 base, with 17 bases between them.

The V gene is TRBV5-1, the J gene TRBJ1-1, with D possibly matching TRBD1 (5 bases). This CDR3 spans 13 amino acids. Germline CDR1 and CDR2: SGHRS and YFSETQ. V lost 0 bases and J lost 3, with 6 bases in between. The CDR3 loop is CASSLGDDTEAFF. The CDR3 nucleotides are TGCGCCAGCAGCTTGGGGGACGACACTGAAGCTTTCTTT.

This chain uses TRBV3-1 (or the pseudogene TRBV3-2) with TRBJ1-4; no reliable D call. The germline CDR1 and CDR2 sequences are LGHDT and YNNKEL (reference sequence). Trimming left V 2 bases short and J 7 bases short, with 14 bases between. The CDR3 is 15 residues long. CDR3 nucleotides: TGTGCCAGCAGCCAACATGCAGGTCGCGTTGAAAAACTGTTTTTT. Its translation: CASSQHAGRVEKLFF.

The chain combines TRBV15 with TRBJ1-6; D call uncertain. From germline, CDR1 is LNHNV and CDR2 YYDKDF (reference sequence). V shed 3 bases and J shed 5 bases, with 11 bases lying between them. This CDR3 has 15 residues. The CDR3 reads CATSSGNTHNSPLHF. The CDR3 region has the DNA TGTGCCACCAGCAGTGGCAACACCCATAATTCACCCCTCCACTTT.